This is a list of T cell receptor beta chains from one sample in a study of blood T cell repertoires in COVID-19. Assay used: immunoSEQ multiplex PCR; TCRdb lists only in-frame clones, some missing. The sample lists more than 200,000 clones; about 87% were seen once. The sequenced sample consisted of PBMCs or T cells enriched from blood (not recorded which). The source is a woman in her 50s who had recovered from COVID-19. The CDR3 runs from the conserved cysteine through the conserved F or W. D genes are given only for firm matches. Only part of the rows carry a size: once, few, many, or a class if the clone is expanded.

d_call: NA
j_call: TRBJ1-2
v_call: TRBV6-4
clone_size: few
cdr3_nt: TGTGCCAGCAGTGATCAAGCGAACGGAGGCTATGGCTACACCTTC
cdr3_aa: CASSDQANGGYGYTF

d_call: NA
j_call: TRBJ1-1
v_call: TRBV9
clone_size: NA
cdr3_nt: TGTGCCAGCAGCGTAGATGGACAGCCCTACACTGAAGCTTTCTTT
cdr3_aa: CASSVDGQPYTEAFF

d_call: TRBD1
j_call: TRBJ2-7
v_call: TRBV28
clone_size: NA
cdr3_nt: TGTGCCAGCAGTCCAACAGGGGCTTACTACGAGCAGTACTTC
cdr3_aa: CASSPTGAYYEQYF

d_call: NA
j_call: TRBJ2-7
v_call: TRBV5-6
clone_size: NA
cdr3_nt: TGTGCCAGCAGCCGAAGAATCGGCTACGAGCAGTACTTC
cdr3_aa: CASSRRIGYEQYF

d_call: TRBD1
j_call: TRBJ1-1
v_call: TRBV29-1
clone_size: NA
cdr3_nt: TGCACGGCAGGTACAGGGGCGAACACTGAAGCTTTCTTT
cdr3_aa: CTAGTGANTEAFF

d_call: TRBD2
j_call: TRBJ2-1
v_call: TRBV28
clone_size: NA
cdr3_nt: TGTGCCAGCAGTCCTACGCTAGCGGGGGACTCCTACAATGAGCAGTTCTTC
cdr3_aa: CASSPTLAGDSYNEQFF

d_call: TRBD2
j_call: TRBJ2-7
v_call: TRBV5-1
clone_size: NA
cdr3_nt: TGCGCCAGCAGCCCAGGTGGCGCTAGCGGGACCCCGGAGCAGTACTTC
cdr3_aa: CASSPGGASGTPEQYF

d_call: NA
j_call: TRBJ1-1
v_call: TRBV27
clone_size: NA
cdr3_nt: TGTGCCAGCAGTTTACAAGGGAGGGAGGGAGAAGCTTTCTTT
cdr3_aa: CASSLQGREGEAFF

d_call: NA
j_call: TRBJ1-6
v_call: TRBV27
clone_size: NA
cdr3_nt: TGTGCCAGCAAACTCCACAGAGTTAATTCACCCCTCCACTTT
cdr3_aa: CASKLHRVNSPLHF

d_call: TRBD1
j_call: TRBJ2-2
v_call: TRBV19
clone_size: NA
cdr3_nt: TGTGCCAGTACGGGACAGGGTCGGGCCGGGGAGCTGTTTTTT
cdr3_aa: CASTGQGRAGELFF

d_call: NA
j_call: TRBJ2-6
v_call: TRBV27
clone_size: NA
cdr3_nt: TGTGCCAAGAAGACAGAGAGAGGGGCCAACGTCCTGACTTTC
cdr3_aa: CAKKTERGANVLTF

d_call: NA
j_call: TRBJ2-7
v_call: TRBV28
clone_size: NA
cdr3_nt: TGTGCCAGCAGTCCGCATCCGGAGGCAAGGGAGCAGTACTTC
cdr3_aa: CASSPHPEAREQYF

d_call: TRBD1
j_call: TRBJ1-1
v_call: TRBV5-1
clone_size: NA
cdr3_nt: TGCGCCAGCAGACGGGACAGGGGGACGAACACTGAAGCTTTCTTT
cdr3_aa: CASRRDRGTNTEAFF

d_call: TRBD2
j_call: TRBJ2-7
v_call: TRBV3-1/TRBV3-2
clone_size: NA
cdr3_nt: TGTGCCAGCAGCCAAGACGGGGGACTAGCGGGAAGCGAGCAGTACTTC
cdr3_aa: CASSQDGGLAGSEQYF

d_call: NA
j_call: TRBJ1-2
v_call: TRBV6-2/TRBV6-3
clone_size: NA
cdr3_nt: TGTGCCAGCAGTGCTGCAGGGGCTTATGACTATGGCTACACCTTC
cdr3_aa: CASSAAGAYDYGYTF

d_call: NA
j_call: TRBJ2-7
v_call: TRBV7-2
clone_size: NA
cdr3_nt: TGTGCCAGCAGCTTATTCCTAGCGACCTACGAGCAGTACTTC
cdr3_aa: CASSLFLATYEQYF

d_call: NA
j_call: TRBJ2-3
v_call: TRBV9
clone_size: once
cdr3_nt: TGTGCCAGCAGCGTAGATGGGCCATATACGCAGTATTTT
cdr3_aa: CASSVDGPYTQYF

d_call: NA
j_call: TRBJ1-4
v_call: TRBV28
clone_size: NA
cdr3_nt: TGTGCCAGCAGACCGGGGGACCTTAATGAAAAACTGTTTTTT
cdr3_aa: CASRPGDLNEKLFF

d_call: NA
j_call: TRBJ1-1
v_call: TRBV2
clone_size: NA
cdr3_nt: TGTGCCAGCGCAGGGGAAATGGAAGCTTTCTTT
cdr3_aa: CASAGEMEAFF

d_call: NA
j_call: TRBJ1-1
v_call: TRBV10-3
clone_size: NA
cdr3_nt: TGTGCCGAATCGTCAGGCATGAACACTGAAGCTTTCTTT
cdr3_aa: CAESSGMNTEAFF

d_call: NA
j_call: TRBJ1-3
v_call: TRBV5-1
clone_size: NA
cdr3_nt: TGCGCCAGCAGCTTTTTAGGCGTGGACTCCTCTGGAAACACCATATATTTT
cdr3_aa: CASSFLGVDSSGNTIYF

d_call: TRBD1
j_call: TRBJ2-7
v_call: TRBV28
clone_size: NA
cdr3_nt: TGTGCCAGCAGTCGACAGGGAAAGTGTTACTTC
cdr3_aa: CASSRQGKCYF

d_call: NA
j_call: TRBJ2-2
v_call: TRBV2
clone_size: NA
cdr3_nt: TGTGCCAGCAGTGAATACAGGGTCAGCACCGGGGAGCTGTTTTTT
cdr3_aa: CASSEYRVSTGELFF

d_call: NA
j_call: TRBJ2-5
v_call: TRBV2
clone_size: NA
cdr3_nt: TGTGCCAGCAGTACTGACTTAACCCAAGAGACCCAGTACTTC
cdr3_aa: CASSTDLTQETQYF

d_call: TRBD1
j_call: TRBJ1-4
v_call: TRBV9
clone_size: NA
cdr3_nt: TGTGCCAGCAGCGATAAGACAGGGGGAAGTGAAAAACTGTTTTTT
cdr3_aa: CASSDKTGGSEKLFF

d_call: NA
j_call: TRBJ1-2
v_call: TRBV29-1
clone_size: NA
cdr3_nt: TGCAGCGTAGCCTTGGGGCTGAACTATGGCTACACCTTC
cdr3_aa: CSVALGLNYGYTF

d_call: NA
j_call: TRBJ1-2
v_call: TRBV6-5
clone_size: NA
cdr3_nt: TGTGCCAGCGGTCCAGGGGAGATCTATGGCTACACCTTC
cdr3_aa: CASGPGEIYGYTF

d_call: NA
j_call: TRBJ2-7
v_call: TRBV19
clone_size: once
cdr3_nt: TGTGCCAGTAGTATCCGGACAGTATCCTACGAGCAGTACTTC
cdr3_aa: CASSIRTVSYEQYF

d_call: TRBD2
j_call: TRBJ2-1
v_call: TRBV29-1
clone_size: NA
cdr3_nt: TGCAGCGTTGTGGCGGGAGCCAATGAGCAGTTCTTC
cdr3_aa: CSVVAGANEQFF

d_call: TRBD1
j_call: TRBJ2-7
v_call: TRBV4-3
clone_size: NA
cdr3_nt: TGCGCCAGCAGCGAGGACAGGGGCTTCTACGAGCAGTACTTC
cdr3_aa: CASSEDRGFYEQYF

d_call: NA
j_call: TRBJ2-7
v_call: TRBV6-2/TRBV6-3
clone_size: NA
cdr3_nt: TGTGCCAGCAGTCCGGACTCCACCTACGAGCAGTACTTC
cdr3_aa: CASSPDSTYEQYF

d_call: TRBD2
j_call: TRBJ2-3
v_call: TRBV4-3
clone_size: NA
cdr3_nt: TGCGCCAGCAGCCAAGATGTGGCGGGAGGGCCAAAGACGCAGTATTTT
cdr3_aa: CASSQDVAGGPKTQYF

d_call: NA
j_call: TRBJ2-3
v_call: TRBV4-2
clone_size: NA
cdr3_nt: TGTGCCAGCAGCCAAGAGGTTACAGAAATCACAGATACGCAGTATTTT
cdr3_aa: CASSQEVTEITDTQYF

d_call: NA
j_call: TRBJ1-4
v_call: TRBV5-4
clone_size: NA
cdr3_nt: TGTGCCAGCGGAGACCGGACAGCCGATAATGAAAAACTGTTTTTT
cdr3_aa: CASGDRTADNEKLFF

d_call: TRBD2
j_call: TRBJ2-2
v_call: TRBV25-1
clone_size: NA
cdr3_nt: TGTGCCAGTCGGGGGGTAACCGGGGAGCTGTTTTTT
cdr3_aa: CASRGVTGELFF

d_call: NA
j_call: TRBJ1-5
v_call: TRBV24-1
clone_size: NA
cdr3_nt: TGTGCCACCATTACAGGATTCAGGAGCAATCAGCCCCAGCATTTT
cdr3_aa: CATITGFRSNQPQHF

d_call: TRBD2
j_call: TRBJ2-5
v_call: TRBV28
clone_size: NA
cdr3_nt: TGTGCCAGTTCGAGGGGACTAGCTCAAGAGACCCAGTACTTC
cdr3_aa: CASSRGLAQETQYF

d_call: TRBD2
j_call: TRBJ2-3
v_call: TRBV6-2/TRBV6-3
clone_size: NA
cdr3_nt: TGTGCCAGCAGTTACCAGGGACTAGCGATTGATACGCAGTATTTT
cdr3_aa: CASSYQGLAIDTQYF

d_call: NA
j_call: TRBJ2-7
v_call: TRBV7-8
clone_size: NA
cdr3_nt: TGTGCCAGCAGCTTGTCGGGAGCGCCGTTTGTCGAGCAGTACTTC
cdr3_aa: CASSLSGAPFVEQYF

d_call: NA
j_call: TRBJ2-7
v_call: TRBV11-2
clone_size: NA
cdr3_nt: TGTGCCAGCAGCTTAGACCCTGTCGTTCTAAGGGGCTACGAGCAGTACTTC
cdr3_aa: CASSLDPVVLRGYEQYF

d_call: NA
j_call: TRBJ2-1
v_call: TRBV16
clone_size: NA
cdr3_nt: TGTGCCAGCAGCCCCGGCTTGACAGGTTACTACAATGAGCAGTTCTTC
cdr3_aa: CASSPGLTGYYNEQFF

d_call: TRBD1
j_call: TRBJ1-2
v_call: TRBV12-3/TRBV12-4
clone_size: NA
cdr3_nt: TGTGCCAGCACTTTTACAGGGGGATTGGGCTACACCTTC
cdr3_aa: CASTFTGGLGYTF

d_call: NA
j_call: TRBJ1-3
v_call: TRBV30
clone_size: NA
cdr3_nt: TGTGCCTGGAGTGTGGTCCAGGGTGACACCATATATTTT
cdr3_aa: CAWSVVQGDTIYF

d_call: TRBD1
j_call: TRBJ2-7
v_call: TRBV24-1
clone_size: NA
cdr3_nt: TGTGCCACCAGTGCGCGAGGGACAGCTGGCGCGTACGAGCAGTACTTC
cdr3_aa: CATSARGTAGAYEQYF

d_call: TRBD1
j_call: TRBJ1-1
v_call: TRBV5-1
clone_size: NA
cdr3_nt: TGCGCCAGCAGCGTGACAGGGTCGGGGACTGAAGCTTTCTTT
cdr3_aa: CASSVTGSGTEAFF

d_call: NA
j_call: TRBJ2-3
v_call: TRBV9
clone_size: NA
cdr3_nt: TGTGCCAGCAGCGTAGACGGGGGACCCACAGATACGCAGTATTTT
cdr3_aa: CASSVDGGPTDTQYF

d_call: TRBD2
j_call: TRBJ2-1
v_call: TRBV4-3
clone_size: NA
cdr3_nt: TGCGCCAGCAGCCAAGGGTTGAGGTCGGGACTAGCGGGAGAGTGGTTCTTC
cdr3_aa: CASSQGLRSGLAGEWFF

d_call: TRBD1
j_call: TRBJ1-5
v_call: TRBV9
clone_size: NA
cdr3_nt: TGTGCCAGCAGCGTAGACGGACAGGGCAATCAGCCCCAGCATTTT
cdr3_aa: CASSVDGQGNQPQHF

d_call: TRBD1
j_call: TRBJ1-1
v_call: TRBV20-1
clone_size: NA
cdr3_nt: TGCAGTGCTAGTTGGGGGTCTGTGGACAGGGAAGCTTTCTTT
cdr3_aa: CSASWGSVDREAFF

d_call: NA
j_call: TRBJ2-2
v_call: TRBV9
clone_size: NA
cdr3_nt: TGTGCCAGCAGCGCCCAAGCGGCGAACACCGGGGAGCTGTTTTTT
cdr3_aa: CASSAQAANTGELFF

d_call: TRBD1
j_call: TRBJ2-7
v_call: TRBV19
clone_size: NA
cdr3_nt: TGTGCCAGTGGATCAGGGGGATTCTACGAGCAGTACTTC
cdr3_aa: CASGSGGFYEQYF

d_call: TRBD2
j_call: TRBJ2-1
v_call: TRBV5-5
clone_size: NA
cdr3_nt: TGTGCCAGCAGCCCCCTTATCACTAGCGGGTTCAGTGAGCAGTTCTTC
cdr3_aa: CASSPLITSGFSEQFF

d_call: NA
j_call: TRBJ1-1
v_call: TRBV7-6
clone_size: NA
cdr3_nt: TGTGCCAGCAGCCTATCCAGGGTTACTGAAGCTTTCTTT
cdr3_aa: CASSLSRVTEAFF

d_call: TRBD2
j_call: TRBJ2-7
v_call: TRBV7-2
clone_size: NA
cdr3_nt: TGTGCCAGCAGCCCGACGGGACTAGCGGGCGCCTACGAGCAGTACTTC
cdr3_aa: CASSPTGLAGAYEQYF

d_call: TRBD1
j_call: TRBJ1-4
v_call: TRBV9
clone_size: once
cdr3_nt: TGTGCCAGCAGCTTTGACGGGACAGGGGATGAAAAACTGTTTTTT
cdr3_aa: CASSFDGTGDEKLFF

d_call: TRBD2
j_call: TRBJ2-2
v_call: TRBV3-1/TRBV3-2
clone_size: NA
cdr3_nt: TGTGCCAGCAGCTCGCGGGAGGGCCCTACCGGGGAGCTGTTTTTT
cdr3_aa: CASSSREGPTGELFF

d_call: TRBD1
j_call: TRBJ2-3
v_call: TRBV4-1
clone_size: NA
cdr3_nt: TGCGCCAGCAGCCAAGGACGGGACAGGCGGACAGATACGCAGTATTTT
cdr3_aa: CASSQGRDRRTDTQYF